The rows below give T cell receptor beta chains drawn from one sample of a study of identifying expanded T cells in peripheral blood. Sequencing was performed with immunoSEQ multiplex PCR; in TCRdb, only in-frame clones are kept and a portion is missing. The sample shows around 130,000 clones, around nine tenths of them seen only once. Sequencing was performed on blood. All receptors derive from a person aged 18 to 75 in good health. Each CDR3 is given with its conserved first and last residue. The D gene is left open where the match is weak. The size entry is marked missing in some rows and otherwise reads once, few, many or a size class.

J gene	D gene	V gene	clone size	CDR3 protein	CDR3 DNA
TRBJ2-1	NA	TRBV2	NA	CASSDGAGNEQFF	TGTGCCAGCAGTGACGGCGCGGGGAATGAGCAGTTCTTC
TRBJ2-3	NA	TRBV7-9	NA	CASSFPGTDTQYF	TGTGCCAGCAGCTTTCCAGGGACAGATACGCAGTATTTT
TRBJ2-7	NA	TRBV28	NA	CASSLQGGTDYEQYF	TGTGCCAGCAGTTTACAGGGGGGGACGGACTACGAGCAGTACTTC
TRBJ2-7	NA	TRBV6-1	NA	CASSVNYEQYF	TGTGCCAGCAGTGTAAACTACGAGCAGTACTTC
TRBJ1-1	NA	TRBV9	NA	CASSEQPNTEAFF	TGTGCCAGCAGCGAGCAGCCTAACACTGAAGCTTTCTTT
TRBJ2-7	TRBD1	TRBV5-6	NA	CASSASGQGGYEQYF	TGTGCCAGCAGCGCGTCGGGACAGGGGGGCTACGAGCAGTACTTC
TRBJ1-5	TRBD1	TRBV7-9	NA	CASSWDRGQPQHF	TGTGCCAGCAGCTGGGACAGAGGGCAGCCCCAGCATTTT
TRBJ2-7	NA	TRBV4-2	NA	CASSQDIAPNSGYEQYF	TGTGCCAGCAGCCAAGATATTGCCCCAAACAGCGGCTACGAGCAGTACTTC
TRBJ2-7	NA	TRBV19	NA	CASSYQGSSYEQYF	TGTGCCAGTAGTTATCAGGGGAGCTCCTACGAGCAGTACTTC
TRBJ2-5	NA	TRBV5-8	NA	CASSLPRGAETQYF	TGTGCCAGCAGCTTGCCTCGGGGGGCTGAGACCCAGTACTTC
TRBJ2-1	TRBD2	TRBV10-3	NA	CAIRPGLGYNEQFF	TGTGCCATCAGACCGGGACTAGGTTACAATGAGCAGTTCTTC
TRBJ1-1	NA	TRBV29-1	once	CSVAHLNTEAFF	TGCAGCGTTGCACACCTGAACACTGAAGCTTTCTTT
TRBJ2-3	NA	TRBV27	NA	CASSLSSLYRSDTQYF	TGTGCCAGCAGTTTATCGAGTCTCTATCGGTCAGATACGCAGTATTTT
TRBJ1-1	NA	TRBV7-9	NA	CASSLVNTEAFF	TGTGCCAGCAGCTTAGTGAACACTGAAGCTTTCTTT
TRBJ2-6	TRBD1	TRBV9	NA	CASSVALGQGYGANVLTF	TGTGCCAGCAGCGTAGCTCTAGGACAGGGGTACGGGGCCAACGTCCTGACTTTC
TRBJ2-5	TRBD2	TRBV4-3	NA	CASSQEGYTSGGARETQYF	TGCGCCAGCAGCCAAGAAGGGTACACTAGCGGGGGGGCTAGGGAGACCCAGTACTTC
TRBJ2-5	TRBD2	TRBV19	NA	CASSIAGLAGGQETQYF	TGTGCCAGTAGTATAGCTGGACTAGCGGGAGGACAAGAGACCCAGTACTTC
TRBJ1-1	NA	TRBV10-3	NA	CAISQGPEAFF	TGTGCCATCAGCCAGGGGCCTGAAGCTTTCTTT
TRBJ2-1	TRBD2	TRBV6-5	few	CASSQLAGGFNEQFF	TGTGCCAGCAGCCAACTAGCGGGAGGATTCAATGAGCAGTTCTTC
TRBJ2-5	TRBD2	TRBV19	NA	CASSTAGAETQYF	TGTGCCAGTTCAACCGCGGGAGCTGAGACCCAGTACTTC
TRBJ1-4	NA	TRBV7-2	few	CASSFTGAEKLFF	TGTGCCAGCAGCTTTACGGGGGCTGAAAAACTGTTTTTT
TRBJ2-7	NA	TRBV15	NA	CATSRDPESIDEQYF	TGTGCCACCAGCAGAGATCCCGAGAGCATAGACGAGCAGTACTTC
TRBJ2-2	NA	TRBV5-4	NA	CASTQSQGGTGELFF	TGTGCCAGCACCCAGAGTCAGGGGGGCACCGGGGAGCTGTTTTTT
TRBJ2-7	NA	TRBV29-1	NA	CSVEDPVKAYEQYF	TGCAGCGTTGAGGACCCGGTTAAAGCCTACGAGCAGTACTTC
TRBJ2-1	TRBD1	TRBV28	NA	CASIPGTGGVEQFF	TGTGCCAGCATCCCCGGGACAGGGGGCGTTGAGCAGTTCTTC
TRBJ2-1	NA	TRBV6-6	NA	CASSYSLAAQFF	TGTGCCAGCAGTTACTCGCTGGCAGCCCAGTTCTTC
TRBJ2-7	NA	TRBV10-3	NA	CAGRTDYEQYF	TGTGCCGGCCGGACAGACTACGAGCAGTACTTC
TRBJ2-5	TRBD2	TRBV12-5	NA	CASGLFLAGGRETQYF	TGTGCTAGTGGTTTGTTCCTAGCGGGGGGAAGGGAGACCCAGTACTTC
TRBJ2-1	TRBD2	TRBV6-5	once	CASRRGADNEQFF	TGTGCCAGCAGGCGGGGGGCCGACAATGAGCAGTTCTTC
TRBJ2-2	TRBD1	TRBV11-3	once	CASSPGQGWTGELFF	TGTGCCAGCAGCCCCGGACAGGGATGGACCGGGGAGCTGTTTTTT
TRBJ1-1	NA	TRBV20-1	NA	CSAQEIEAFF	TGCAGTGCCCAGGAGATTGAAGCTTTCTTT
TRBJ2-7	NA	TRBV7-9	NA	CASSSEEGREQYF	TGTGCCAGCAGCTCCGAGGAGGGGCGCGAGCAGTACTTC
TRBJ1-1	NA	TRBV19	NA	CASRPSLRTEAFF	TGTGCCAGTCGACCAAGTCTAAGGACTGAAGCTTTCTTT
TRBJ2-1	TRBD2	TRBV7-9	few	CASSASPGLAGGRVGEQFF	TGTGCCAGCAGCGCGAGTCCGGGACTAGCGGGAGGCCGGGTTGGTGAGCAGTTCTTC
TRBJ1-1	NA	TRBV19	NA	CASSVRRIMNTEAFF	TGTGCCAGTAGTGTTCGACGGATCATGAACACTGAAGCTTTCTTT
TRBJ1-2	NA	TRBV28	NA	CASGRAGYTF	TGTGCCAGCGGGAGGGCTGGCTACACCTTC
TRBJ1-5	NA	TRBV18	NA	CASSPTGSQPQHF	TGTGCCAGCTCACCAACAGGGTCCCAGCCCCAGCATTTT
TRBJ2-6	NA	TRBV7-9	NA	CASRQTPGANVLTF	TGTGCCAGCAGACAAACCCCTGGGGCCAACGTCCTGACTTTC
TRBJ2-7	NA	TRBV7-3	NA	CASSPDPRSYEQYF	TGTGCCAGCAGCCCTGACCCTCGTTCCTACGAGCAGTACTTC
TRBJ2-5	NA	TRBV11-1	NA	CASSYRDLQETQYF	TGTGCCAGCAGCTACCGGGACCTACAAGAGACCCAGTACTTC
TRBJ1-4	TRBD1	TRBV10-3	NA	CAISEGRTGGSEKLFF	TGTGCCATCAGTGAGGGACGGACAGGGGGCTCTGAAAAACTGTTTTTT
TRBJ2-1	NA	TRBV6-1	NA	CASSEGGYNEQFF	TGTGCCAGCAGTGAAGGGGGGTACAATGAGCAGTTCTTC
TRBJ2-7	NA	TRBV6-1	NA	CASRVYAAPYEQYF	TGTGCCAGCAGGGTTTATGCGGCCCCCTACGAGCAGTACTTC
TRBJ2-2	NA	TRBV5-1	NA	CASSLSALWHLTGELFF	TGCGCCAGCAGCTTGTCCGCCCTTTGGCATCTCACCGGGGAGCTGTTTTTT
TRBJ2-7	NA	TRBV11-2	NA	CASSLISGDSSYEQYF	TGTGCCAGCAGCTTAATTAGCGGAGATTCCTCCTACGAGCAGTACTTC
TRBJ2-5	NA	TRBV7-7	NA	CASSLEYLGQPFQETQYF	TGTGCCAGCAGCTTAGAATACCTTGGACAACCGTTTCAAGAGACCCAGTACTTC
TRBJ2-7	NA	TRBV21-1	once	CASMRSRANRPNYEQYF	TGTGCCAGCATGAGGAGCAGGGCCAACAGGCCGAACTACGAGCAGTACTTC
TRBJ2-7	NA	TRBV11-3	NA	CASSPINSYEQYF	TGTGCCAGCAGCCCCATAAACTCCTACGAGCAGTACTTC
TRBJ1-5	NA	TRBV4-1	NA	CASHLDGGGQPQHF	TGCGCCTCTCACTTGGATGGGGGAGGTCAGCCCCAGCATTTT
TRBJ1-3	NA	TRBV5-1	NA	CASSSATFGGSGNTIYF	TGCGCCAGCAGCTCGGCCACGTTTGGGGGCTCTGGAAACACCATATATTTT
TRBJ2-1	TRBD1	TRBV29-1	NA	CSVDRGQGPHNEQFF	TGCAGCGTTGATAGGGGACAGGGCCCCCACAATGAGCAGTTCTTC
TRBJ2-7	NA	TRBV7-9	NA	CASSLYPAVYEQYF	TGTGCCAGCAGCTTATATCCTGCGGTCTACGAGCAGTACTTC
TRBJ1-2	NA	TRBV5-4	NA	CASRPQGRYGYTF	TGTGCCAGCAGACCACAGGGAAGGTATGGCTACACCTTC
TRBJ1-1	NA	TRBV6-1	NA	CASSEVLRDASEAFF	TGTGCCAGCAGTGAAGTTCTAAGGGACGCGTCTGAAGCTTTCTTT